This T cell receptor beta chain was identified during a study of T cells in Graves' hyperthyroidism and ophthalmopathy. Overall study findings and caveats: Ophthalmopathy onset followed model prediction by a median about 6.5 months. Stable hyperthyroidism was separated from ophthalmopathy by a model based on 13 V-J features.

Germline loops: CDR1 SGHAT, CDR2 FQNNGV. V lost 5 bases to trimming and J lost 4 bases, with 8 bases between them. This CDR3 region has 12 residues. TCR beta CDR3 regions were amplified from RNA transcripts. HTBI primers were employed in a first-round RT-PCR of the TCR CDR3. TCRdb itself ran the multiplex PCR reads through MiXCR, one entry per CDR3 protein. The top ten hold more than 8.5% of the sample, which has 80,000 to 100,000 distinct CDR3 sequences, 40% seen once. There are many counts of this clonotype. Its antigen is unidentified. The chain is built from TRBV11-2 and TRBJ2-5; no reliable D call. Material for sequencing was peripheral blood or thyroid tissue (not recorded which). This clonotype was obtained from a woman aged 25 to 39 with Graves' hyperthyroidism. CDR3 region: CASSPSRETQYF. For the CDR3, the DNA is TGTGCCAGCAGCCCCTCAAGAGAGACCCAGTACTTC.